This T cell receptor (beta chain) comes out of a study of neoadjuvant anti-PD-1 for oral cavity cancer. Study-level background: Patients without progression received a fourth nivolumab dose around day 43, then surgical resection on days 50-56.

Produced via immunoSEQ multiplex PCR; TCRdb's table is partial and in-frame only. The sample holds 11,000 to 15,000 clones, 65% seen once. In germline, CDR1 is LNHDA, CDR2 SQIVND (reference sequence). The V and J ends lost 7 bases and 5 bases respectively, with 21 bases between them. There are 15 residues in the CDR3. This clone was observed a handful of times. Specimen: PBMCs, collected before nivolumab (anti-PD-1) treatment. The chain uses TRBV19 and TRBJ2-7, with D perhaps given as TRBD1 or TRBD2 (6 bases each). This TCR derives from a person aged 35-80 years with oral cavity squamous cell carcinoma. DNA of the CDR3: TGTGCCAGTACCCTAAGGGGGGACCCTGGGAACGAGCAGTACTTC. Residues: CASTLRGDPGNEQYF.